One and the same sample provided the 2 T cell receptor beta chains below, sequenced in a study of T cells after somatic rescue of genetic block (dated by TCRdb to the early 2020s). The method behind the library was the immunoSEQ multiplex PCR assay. Sourced from immuneACCESS, this table was stored by TCRdb with only in-frame sequences that have V and J called. A share of the clones is absent; for the studies checked, an unresolved V gene accounts for under half, and the remainder has no known explanation. Here the sample has some 70,000 clones; roughly 91% occur a single time. Around 2.8% of the sample belongs to the ten largest clones. Sequenced material: peripheral blood mononuclear cells (PBMCs). Every receptor here comes from a man aged 25-40 years.

The chain links TRBV5-5 to TRBJ2-5, with D uncertain. The germline CDR1 and CDR2 sequences are SGHKS and YYEKEE (reference sequence). V was clipped by 2 bases and J by 1 base, with 6 bases between them. CDR3 length equals 13 residues. CDR3 in DNA: TGTGCCAGCAGCTTTAGCAGCCAAGAGACCCAGTACTTC. Translation: CASSFSSQETQYF.

This clone turned up a few times. The chain links TRBV2 to TRBJ1-5, with 10 positions matching TRBD1. CDR1 SNHLY and CDR2 FYNNEI come from the germline V gene. V dropped 6 bases and J dropped 7; count of bases not matched to a gene: 6. The CDR3 covers 14 residues. The CDR3 region is CASRTTGGRQPQHF. The DNA of the CDR3 is TGTGCCAGCAGAACGACAGGGGGCCGGCAGCCCCAGCATTTT.